This T cell receptor beta chain was found in a study of cytomegalovirus exposure and HLA in healthy donors. As for the study in general: Unique TCRs from HLA-typed donors, 65 million to 85 million of them, were held in an early data release.

Details on this clone: Its matching antigen is unknown.

Both 60 Vbeta primers and 13 Jbeta primers went into the PCR. The method was immunoSEQ multiplex PCR; TCRdb's version includes in-frame clones alone and lacks a portion of them. Here the sample spans 150,000 to 200,000 clones, roughly 80% being singletons. The ends were cut back, 1 base at V and 0 bases at J, with 8 bases in the middle. The CDR3 loop spans 15 amino acids. CDR1 and CDR2 (germline): SGHVS, FQNEAQ. Sampled while nominally healthy, donors likely had unrecorded immune exposures. Study-wide results and caveats: In an earlier analysis, in 587 donors, most V segments appeared productive either ~87% or ~30% of the time. Some 16,000 TCR beta sequences were associated with HLA alleles at 0.05 false discovery rate in a later analysis.

The chain links TRBV7-8 to TRBJ2-3; TRBD1 is a possible D gene (6 bases). Source material: PBMCs. The clonotype comes from a human donor in good health. This CDR3 reads CASSLDGTSTDTQYF. The CDR3 bases are TGTGCCAGCAGCTTAGATGGGACAAGCACAGATACGCAGTATTTT.